The 26 T cell receptor beta chains below come from one sample, sequenced in a study of blood T cell repertoires in COVID-19. Repertoires were generated with immunoSEQ multiplex PCR, while TCRdb's copy carries only in-frame clones and drops some. The top ten hold 10% of the sample, which has some 38,000 clones, roughly 80% seen once. Sequencing was carried out using peripheral blood. The receptors come from a man aged 55 to 70 in a cohort sampled during active COVID-19.

The chain recombines TRBV3-1 (or the pseudogene TRBV3-2) with TRBJ1-1; D gene ambiguous. V was clipped by 0 bases and J by 12 bases, with 14 bases between them. The CDR3 covers 13 residues. Germline V gene lookup returns CDR1 LGHDT and CDR2 YNNKEL (reference sequence). The CDR3 bases are TGTGCCAGCAGCCAAGATTTAGGAGGGCAAACTTTCTTT. Translation gives CASSQDLGGQTFF.

J is TRBJ2-4 and V is TRBV18; D is perhaps TRBD2 (5 bases). CDR1 and CDR2 (germline): KGHSH, LQKENI. CDR3 length equals 12 residues. Trimming removed 2 bases from V and 9 bases from J, with 8 bases in between. The CDR3 nucleotides read TGTGCCAGCTCACCAGAGGGTACCATTCAGTACTTC. Encoded protein: CASSPEGTIQYF.

A single count supports this clone. The gene calls are TRBV6-6 and TRBJ1-6; D is ambiguous. The CDR3 length is 13 residues. Germline lookup yields CDR1 MNHNY and CDR2 SVGAGI (reference sequence). Trimming stripped 4 bases from V and 10 bases from J, with 11 bases between. The CDR3 is CASSWEGGSPLHF. CDR3 DNA: TGTGCCAGCAGTTGGGAGGGCGGGTCACCCCTCCACTTT.

The chain has TRBV5-1 and TRBJ2-7; a possible D gene is TRBD1 (6 bases). This CDR3 region has 12 residues. The ends were cut back, 4 bases at V and 5 bases at J, with 10 bases in the middle. CDR1 is SGHRS and CDR2 is YFSETQ in the germline V gene. The CDR3 nucleotides are TGCGCCAGCAGCGTTACAGGGAACGAGCAGTACTTC. It encodes CASSVTGNEQYF.

The chain has TRBV6-4 and TRBJ2-1; tentative D call: TRBD2 (5 bases). In germline, CDR1 is MRHNA, CDR2 SNTAGT. The CDR3 length is 18 residues. Trimming left V 6 bases short and J 6 bases short, with 27 bases between. CDR3 protein: CASSARSSVSLGVNEQFF. The CDR3 region has the DNA TGTGCCAGCAGCGCAAGGTCCTCAGTTAGCCTGGGAGTCAATGAGCAGTTCTTC.

V gene TRBV5-4 combines with J gene TRBJ2-7; 10 nucleotides line up with TRBD1. This CDR3 spans 14 amino acids. With V trimmed by 3 bases and J by 2 bases, 2 bases remained unmatched. Germline values: CDR1 SGHNT, CDR2 YYREEE (reference sequence). In DNA, the CDR3 is TGTGCCAGCAGCTCAGGACAGGGGGCCTACGAGCAGTACTTC. This codes for CASSSGQGAYEQYF.

This clone was recorded a few times. The V gene is TRBV5-1, the J gene TRBJ1-2; a possible D gene is TRBD1 (6 bases). The CDR3 consists of 12 residues. Looked up from germline, CDR1 is SGHRS and CDR2 is YFSETQ. V lost 4 bases to trimming and J lost 6 bases, with 10 bases between them. CDR3 sequence reads: CASSPDRNGYTF. CDR3 sequence (DNA): TGCGCCAGCAGCCCGGACAGAAATGGCTACACCTTC.

V is TRBV5-8 and J is TRBJ2-3; D remains unclear. This CDR3 contains 11 residues. Germline V CDR1 and CDR2: SGHTS, YDEGEE. Trimming took 5 bases from V and 6 from J, leaving 7 bases between them. This CDR3 is CASRVGDTQYF. The CDR3 DNA is TGTGCCAGCAGGGTCGGGGATACGCAGTATTTT.

The V and J genes are TRBV7-9 and TRBJ1-3; no clear D gene. Germline CDR1 and CDR2: SEHNR and FQNEAQ (reference sequence). V was trimmed by 0 bases and J by 4 bases, leaving 10 bases between them. The CDR3 is 15 amino acids. The CDR3 protein is CASSLATSPGNTIYF. In DNA, the CDR3 is TGTGCCAGCAGCTTAGCCACAAGTCCAGGAAACACCATATATTTT.

This clone has more than one count but fewer than ten. The J gene is TRBJ1-5, the V gene TRBV28; D remains ambiguous. The germline V and J ends were trimmed by 4 bases and 5 bases, with 6 bases remaining between them. Germline CDR1 reads MDHEN; CDR2 reads SYDVKM. CDR3 size: 12 residues. CDR3 region: CASSSGYQPQHF. CDR3 nucleotides: TGTGCCAGCAGTTCGGGATATCAGCCCCAGCATTTT.

This clone was picked up one time. The chain employs TRBV28 and TRBJ1-2; 7 bases are shared with TRBD1. The CDR3 runs 13 residues. CDR1 and CDR2 from the germline V gene are MDHEN and SYDVKM. V trimming: 7 bases; J trimming: 3 bases; junction bases outside the gene matches: 5. CDR3 bases: TGTGCCAGCACCTCCGGGACAGACTATGGCTACACCTTC. This sequence encodes CASTSGTDYGYTF.

This rearrangement joins TRBV28 to TRBJ2-3; possibly TRBD1 for D (5 bases). With 3 bases removed from V and 2 bases from J, the gap between germline ends came to 12 bases. The CDR3 is 15 amino acids. Germline CDR1 and CDR2: MDHEN and SYDVKM. CDR3 DNA: TGTGCCAGCAGTTTCCAGGGTCGGGTCACAGATACGCAGTATTTT. Its protein is CASSFQGRVTDTQYF.

This chain joins TRBV7-2 and TRBJ2-5; 8 bases match TRBD2. The CDR3 consists of 15 residues. Germline loops: CDR1 SGHTA, CDR2 FQGNSA. V dropped 2 bases and J dropped 4; count of bases not matched to a gene: 6. The CDR3 DNA follows: TGTGCCAGCAGCTTAAACGGGGGGGTTTTAGAGACCCAGTACTTC. Translated: CASSLNGGVLETQYF.

The gene calls are TRBV28 and TRBJ2-7; 10 bases fit TRBD2. Germline CDR1 reads MDHEN; CDR2 reads SYDVKM. The junction had 9 bases not matched to a gene; V was cut back by 5 bases and J by 5 bases. The CDR3 is 15 amino acids. The CDR3 region is CASSGSSGSFHEQYF. In nucleotides, the CDR3 is TGTGCCAGCAGTGGATCTAGCGGGAGTTTCCACGAGCAGTACTTC.

The genes are TRBV18 and TRBJ2-5; 7 bases align to TRBD2. V lost 6 bases, J lost 4 bases, and 17 bases stayed unmatched. This CDR3 comprises 17 residues. Germline CDR1 reads KGHSH; CDR2 reads LQKENI. The CDR3 is CASSLTKATGRAETQYF. The CDR3 bases are TGTGCCAGCTCGCTTACTAAGGCGACGGGGAGGGCAGAGACCCAGTACTTC. Looking up the rest from reference TRBV18 and TRBJ2-5 gives the full variable domain: NAGVMQNPRHLVRRRGQEARLRCSPMKGHSHVYWYRQLPEEGLKFMVYLQKENIIDESGMPKERFSAEFPKEGPSILRIQQVVRGDSAAYFCASSLTKATGRAETQYFGPGTRLLVL.

This sequence joins TRBV6-5 and TRBJ2-7; D possibly corresponds to TRBD1 (6 bases). The CDR3 runs 14 residues. Germline CDR1 is MNHEY and CDR2 is SVGAGI. Trimming stripped 10 bases from V and 7 bases from J, with 23 bases between. DNA of the CDR3: TGTGCCACCATGGGACACCCCAAAACGGGAGAGCAGTACTTC. Translation gives CATMGHPKTGEQYF.

The V call is TRBV7-9, the J call TRBJ1-2, with D tentatively TRBD1 (5 bases). This CDR3 has 15 residues. Germline V gene sequence: CDR1 SEHNR, CDR2 FQNEAQ (reference sequence). Trimming cost V 5 bases and J 2 bases, with 15 bases left between them. Written as DNA, the CDR3 is TGTGCCAGCAGCAAAAGTGGGGGGGAGAACTATGGCTACACCTTC. Protein product: CASSKSGGENYGYTF.

The V call is TRBV5-5, the J call TRBJ1-5; tentative D call: TRBD1 (6 bases). Trimming removed 4 bases at V and 6 bases at J, with 17 bases between. The length of the CDR3 is 15 residues. Germline CDR1 SGHKS, CDR2 YYEKEE (reference sequence). In DNA, the CDR3 is TGTGCCAGCAGCCTCACGACAGGCGGCGGTCAGCCCCAGCATTTT. Residues: CASSLTTGGGQPQHF.

The V gene is TRBV7-9, the J gene TRBJ2-5, with 8 bases aligning to TRBD2. This CDR3 contains 15 residues. The germline gives CDR1 SEHNR, CDR2 FQNEAQ (reference sequence). The V segment lost 3 bases and the J segment 1 base; nucleotides outside the gene matches: 4. CDR3 region: CASSFPSGGQETQYF. The CDR3 DNA reads TGTGCCAGCAGCTTTCCGAGCGGGGGCCAAGAGACCCAGTACTTC. The full variable domain, with the rest looked up from reference TRBV7-9 and TRBJ2-5, is DTGVSQNPRHKITKRGQNVTFRCDPISEHNRLYWYRQTLGQGPEFLTYFQNEAQLEKSRLLSDRFSAERPKGSFSTLEIQRTEQGDSAMYLCASSFPSGGQETQYFGPGTRLLVL.

This chain connects TRBV11-2 to TRBJ2-7, with a tentative D call TRBD2 (7 bases). This CDR3 contains 16 residues. Trimming removed 2 bases at V and 0 bases at J, with 14 bases between. Germline V gene data show CDR1 as SGHAT and CDR2 as FQNNGV. This CDR3 is CASSLTRGASSYEQYF. For the CDR3, the DNA is TGTGCCAGCAGCTTAACTCGGGGGGCCAGCTCCTACGAGCAGTACTTC.

The V and J genes are TRBV4-3 and TRBJ2-5; D might be TRBD1 (6 bases). Trimming left V 0 bases short and J 5 bases short, with 13 bases between. The CDR3 covers 15 residues. Germline lookup yields CDR1 LGHNA and CDR2 YSLEER. CDR3 coding DNA: TGCGCCAGCAGCCAAGATAGGGGGAGCTGGGAGACCCAGTACTTC. Its translation: CASSQDRGSWETQYF.

The chain employs TRBV5-1 and TRBJ1-1, with D uncertain. The V end was cut by 2 bases, the J end by 1 base, with 15 bases between. This CDR3 is built from 16 residues. Germline values: CDR1 SGHRS, CDR2 YFSETQ. The CDR3 nucleotides are TGCGCCAGCAGCTTCGACCCAAGGGAGGGGAACACTGAAGCTTTCTTT. Translation gives CASSFDPREGNTEAFF.

The table lists this clone with a few counts. CDR3 nucleotide sequence: TGTGCCAGCACCCGACGAAAGACAGGATGGGGCAATGAGCAGTTCTTC. Encoded protein: CASTRRKTGWGNEQFF. The genes are TRBV28 and TRBJ2-1; maybe TRBD1 (6 bases). CDR1 is MDHEN and CDR2 is SYDVKM in the germline V gene. The CDR3 loop spans 16 amino acids. Deletions cut 7 bases from V and 6 bases from J, with 22 bases between.

The V and J genes are TRBV10-1 and TRBJ2-2; 9 positions match TRBD2. J lost 6 bases, V lost 9 bases, and 11 bases had no gene match. The CDR3 is 15 amino acids. The V gene's germline CDR1 is WNHNN and CDR2 SYGVQD (reference sequence). This chain's CDR3 is CASDIGGRASGELFF. CDR3 coding DNA: TGCGCCAGTGATATCGGCGGGAGGGCCTCCGGGGAGCTGTTTTTT.

This chain links TRBV6-5 with TRBJ2-5, with 7 positions matching TRBD1. The length of the CDR3 is 13 residues. Germline values: CDR1 MNHEY, CDR2 SVGAGI. The CDR3 protein is CVSVKGATETQYF. In DNA form, the CDR3 reads TGTGTAAGTGTGAAGGGGGCGACCGAGACCCAGTACTTC.

This clone appeared a single time. The chain couples TRBV27 to TRBJ2-3, with D maybe TRBD2 (5 bases). Germline CDR1 is MNHEY and CDR2 is SMNVEV (reference sequence). V shed 2 bases and J shed 2 bases, with 8 bases lying between them. CDR3 length equals 14 residues. This CDR3 reads CASSLVGNTDTQYF. The CDR3 DNA reads as TGTGCCAGCAGTTTAGTCGGGAACACAGATACGCAGTATTTT.